These T cell receptor beta chains were read from a single sample in a study of blood T cells in healthy people across ages. TCRdb independently ran MiXCR on the 5' RACE reads; one entry per CDR3 protein. The table has hundreds of thousands of distinct CDR3 sequences, approximately 40% seen once. The specimen was blood. Receptor source: a man older than 75 in good health. Each CDR3 is given with its conserved first and last residue. The D gene is left open where the match is weak. Part of the rows lack a size; the others show once, few, many or a class for expanded clones.

TRBD1,TRBJ2-5,TRBV29-1,many,TGCAGCGTTCGCAGGGGGCTCCAAGAGACCCAGTACTTC,CSVRRGLQETQYF
-,TRBJ2-3,TRBV15,-,TGTGCCACCAGCAGAGATCCGGGGAGCACAGATACGCAGTATTTT,CATSRDPGSTDTQYF
-,TRBJ1-2,TRBV5-1,-,TGCGCCAGCAGCATGGACAGTTTCAACTATGGCTACACCTTC,CASSMDSFNYGYTF
-,TRBJ2-5,TRBV20-1,-,TGCAGTGCTAGAGGGATCGGACGGGGGAAAGAGACCCAGTACTTC,CSARGIGRGKETQYF
-,TRBJ1-1,TRBV27,-,TGTGCCAGCAGTTTATGGGCGGGGGGGGAAGCTTTCTTT,CASSLWAGGEAFF
TRBD1,TRBJ1-4,TRBV10-3,few,TGTGCCATCAGTGAAGACAGGGGCGCTAATGAAAAACTGTTTTTT,CAISEDRGANEKLFF
-,TRBJ2-1,TRBV9,-,TGTGCCAGCAGCCCCCTTGTGGGATCCTACAATGAGCAGTTCTTC,CASSPLVGSYNEQFF
-,TRBJ2-1,TRBV7-2,-,TGTGCCAGCAGCCCCCCGGGACTCCCATTGGGGCAGTTCTTC,CASSPPGLPLGQFF
-,TRBJ2-7,TRBV20-1,-,TGCAGTGCTAGAGATCTGGGACGAGTGAGACCCTACGAGCAGTACTTC,CSARDLGRVRPYEQYF
-,TRBJ2-1,TRBV15,once,TGTGCCACCAGCAGCTCACATGAGCAGTTCTTC,CATSSSHEQFF
TRBD1,TRBJ2-2,TRBV28,few,TGTGCCACGATCGGACAGGGTTGGAACACCGGGGAGCTGTTTTTT,CATIGQGWNTGELFF
TRBD2,TRBJ2-5,TRBV20-1,few,TGCAGTGCTAGCCCCAGCGGGGGAAGCCTCCAAGAGACCCAGTACTTC,CSASPSGGSLQETQYF
TRBD1,TRBJ1-4,TRBV5-1,-,TGCGCCAGCAGCGATGGACAGGGAAATGAAAAACTGTTTTTT,CASSDGQGNEKLFF
-,TRBJ2-3,TRBV30,-,TGTGCCTGGAGTGTATCTAGAGATACGCAGTATTTT,CAWSVSRDTQYF
-,TRBJ2-1,TRBV30,-,TGTGCCTGTACCCTGGGAGGGACAGGAGGAAATGAGCAGTTCTTC,CACTLGGTGGNEQFF
-,TRBJ1-3,TRBV29-1,few,TGCAGCGTTGAATGGGTTTCTGGAAACACCATATATTTT,CSVEWVSGNTIYF
-,TRBJ2-7,TRBV20-1,-,TGCAGTGCTCATACAGTATACGAGCAGTACTTC,CSAHTVYEQYF
-,TRBJ2-1,TRBV11-2,-,TGTGCCAGCAGCTTAGTGACAGGTTCCTACAATGAGCAGTTCTTC,CASSLVTGSYNEQFF
TRBD1,TRBJ2-7,TRBV28,-,TGTGCCTGCAGTATTCCGGGACAGTCCTACGAGCAGTACTTC,CACSIPGQSYEQYF
-,TRBJ1-2,TRBV2,few,TGTGCCAGCAGCCTGACAGGACTCCCTAACTATGGCTACACCTTC,CASSLTGLPNYGYTF
TRBD2,TRBJ2-1,TRBV4-2,-,TGTGCCAGCAGGTCAACTAGCGGGGGGGAGCAGTTCTTC,CASRSTSGGEQFF
TRBD2,TRBJ2-5,TRBV12-3/TRBV12-4,-,TGTGCCAGCAGCCCCCCTACTGCGGGGGGTGAGACCCAGTACTTC,CASSPPTAGGETQYF
-,TRBJ2-6,TRBV7-9,-,TGTGCCAGCAGCTTACCCCGGAGCCGCTCTGGGACCAACGTCCTGACTTTC,CASSLPRSRSGTNVLTF
-,TRBJ2-4,TRBV5-4,few,TGTGCCAGCAGCTCGGGTGGGAACGACATTCAGTACTTC,CASSSGGNDIQYF
TRBD1,TRBJ1-5,TRBV27,-,TGTGCCAGCAGTGGGACAGGGGCGAATCAGCCCCAGCATTTT,CASSGTGANQPQHF
-,TRBJ2-3,TRBV28,-,TGTGCCAGCCTCGACGGGAGCACAGATACGCAGTATTTT,CASLDGSTDTQYF
-,TRBJ1-2,TRBV2,once,TGTGCCAGCAGACCCTCTGCTACTCACTATGGCTACACCTTC,CASRPSATHYGYTF
-,TRBJ2-1,TRBV21-1,-,TGTGCCAGCAGCAAGTTCAGGGGAAAACAGAACAATGAGCAGTTCTTC,CASSKFRGKQNNEQFF
-,TRBJ1-6,TRBV20-1,few,TGCAGTGCTAGAGTGGTCCAGGGCAATAATTCACCCCTCCACTTT,CSARVVQGNNSPLHF
-,TRBJ2-4,TRBV4-3,many,TGCGCCAGCAGCCAAGGGACCAGGGAAAGCATTCAGTACTTC,CASSQGTRESIQYF
TRBD2,TRBJ2-3,TRBV6-6,-,TGTGCCAGCAGTTTAGGGACTAGCGGGAGGGGCACAGATACGCAGTATTTT,CASSLGTSGRGTDTQYF
-,TRBJ2-7,TRBV29-1,-,TGCAGCGTTGGGGTGCCCCCCAGCTACGAGCAGTACTTC,CSVGVPPSYEQYF
-,TRBJ1-5,TRBV29-1,-,TGCAGCGTGGGAGACAGTAGCAATCAGCCCCAGCATTTT,CSVGDSSNQPQHF
-,TRBJ2-7,TRBV7-2,-,TGTGCCAGCAGCTTAGAGGTGAGCTCCTACGAGCAGTACTTC,CASSLEVSSYEQYF
TRBD2,TRBJ2-7,TRBV6-1,few,TGTGCCACCGAGCAAACGGGGGGGCCTTACAATGAGCAGTACTTC,CATEQTGGPYNEQYF
TRBD2,TRBJ2-7,TRBV6-5,-,TGTGCCAGCACCTTACTAGCGGGAGCGGCCGAGCAGTACTTC,CASTLLAGAAEQYF
-,TRBJ1-6,TRBV6-2/TRBV6-3,-,TGTGCCAGCAGCGGACGGCAGAATTCACCCCTCCACTTT,CASSGRQNSPLHF
-,TRBJ2-7,TRBV18,-,TGTGCCAGCTCACCGTCAGATGGTTACGAGCAGTACTTC,CASSPSDGYEQYF
TRBD1,TRBJ1-4,TRBV2,-,TGTGCCAGCACACGACAGGGTGGTGAAAAACTGTTTTTT,CASTRQGGEKLFF
-,TRBJ1-5,TRBV7-2,-,TGTGCCAGCAGCTTGAGGGGGGCGGGTTGGAGCAATCAGCCCCAGCATTTT,CASSLRGAGWSNQPQHF
TRBD2,TRBJ2-7,TRBV6-2/TRBV6-3,-,TGTGCCAGCAGGACGGGAGGTACAGTCTACGAGCAGTACTTC,CASRTGGTVYEQYF
-,TRBJ2-3,TRBV24-1,few,TGTGCCACCAGGGGGGATACGCAGTATTTT,CATRGDTQYF
TRBD1,TRBJ1-2,TRBV6-5,many,TGTGCCAGCAGCCCGCGGCGGACAGGGGCAAACTATGGCTACACCTTC,CASSPRRTGANYGYTF
TRBD2,TRBJ2-3,TRBV7-2,-,TGTGCCAGCAGCTTAGCGACTAGCGGGCGGACAGATACGCAGTATTTT,CASSLATSGRTDTQYF
TRBD1,TRBJ1-4,TRBV28,-,TGTGCCAGCAGTTCTTTGACAGGGGGAGGTGAAAAACTGTTTTTT,CASSSLTGGGEKLFF
-,TRBJ2-7,TRBV28,-,TGTGCCAGCAGTCTAAACAAAGGGGTGGGGGTTTATGAGCAGTACTTC,CASSLNKGVGVYEQYF
-,TRBJ1-5,TRBV20-1,few,TGCAGTGCTACAGACGTAAAAAAGAGGCCCCAGCATTTT,CSATDVKKRPQHF
-,TRBJ2-1,TRBV11-1,-,TGCGCCAGCAGTGCTCAATTTGGTGAGCAGTTCTTC,CASSAQFGEQFF
-,TRBJ1-1,TRBV14,many,TGTGCCAGCAGCGTAGGTGGAAACACTGAAGCTTTCTTT,CASSVGGNTEAFF
-,TRBJ1-1,TRBV7-2,-,TGTGCCAGCAGCTTAGTGCAAGTGACTGAAGCTTTCTTT,CASSLVQVTEAFF
TRBD2,TRBJ2-1,TRBV3-1,-,TGTGCCAGCAGCCCACCGGGACTAGTAGGCAATGAGCAGTTCTTC,CASSPPGLVGNEQFF